This T cell receptor (beta chain) was found in a study of blood T cell repertoires in COVID-19. TCRdb's table, derived via immunoSEQ multiplex PCR, lists solely in-frame clones and lacks some. The sample has approximately 75,000 clones, 88% seen once. The sample taken for sequencing was peripheral blood. The TCR sequence derives from a man aged 50 or older with acute or convalescent COVID-19.

CDR3: CSASRNTEAFF. As DNA, the CDR3 is TGCAGTGCTAGCAGGAACACTGAAGCTTTCTTT. The chain is built from TRBV20-1 and TRBJ1-1; D unclear. Trimming left V 3 bases short and J 1 base short, with 3 bases between. CDR1 and CDR2 from the germline V gene are DFQATT and SNEGSKA (reference sequence). The length of the CDR3 is 11 residues.